This T cell receptor (beta chain) was obtained from a study of cytomegalovirus exposure and HLA in healthy donors. In the PCR, 60 Vbeta and 13 Jbeta primers were used. TCRdb's copy holds only in-frame clones and misses some; the assay was immunoSEQ multiplex PCR. Here the sample spans about 160,000 clones, nearly 80% being singletons. Donors likely had unrecorded immune exposures despite being nominally healthy when sampled. V was pared by 5 bases and J by 2 bases, with 14 bases between. Germline V CDR1 and CDR2: SGHTA, FQGNSA. The CDR3 contains 15 residues. Study-level results: The authors assumed roughly uniform sequencing depth across donors for presence/absence analyses. Specificity of a few CMV-associated chains for CMV antigens was verified in vitro.

Worth noting for this clone: Its target is not known.

The source of this sequence is a woman in her forties or fifties in good health and CMV-seropositive. The sample consisted of PBMCs. This chain links TRBV7-2 with TRBJ2-3; D is possibly TRBD1 (5 bases). The CDR3 spells CASSVQGVVTDTQYF. Here the CDR3 DNA reads TGTGCCAGCAGCGTTCAGGGCGTAGTCACAGATACGCAGTATTTT.